The present T cell receptor (beta chain) was sequenced within a study of vaccination and CD4 T cells after COVID-19. Broader study findings: The study examined relatively few convalescent patients and included no early post-infection timepoints.

At the Johns Hopkins FTIC core, DNA taken from cultured CD4+ T cells was sequenced by way of the Oncomine TCR Beta short-read assay. It was cultured CD4+ T cells from which genomic DNA was extracted. TCRdb ran MiXCR on the PCR reads and lists one entry per CDR3 protein. The sample carries 11,000 or so distinct CDR3 sequences, 25% to 30% recorded once. Treatment given: roughly ten-day PBMC culture with coronavirus spike peptide pools or control peptides (ViraFEST assay). Investigators obtained the unexposed donor's CD4+ T cells before the COVID-19 pandemic (2011-2018). ViraFEST relied on peptide pools to expand antigen-specific T cells; the TCRs were sequenced afterward. For this clonotype: Antigen specificity is unknown.

J gave up 6 bases and V 4 bases, and 5 bases lay outside the gene matches. Germline-derived CDR1 and CDR2 are MRHNA and SNTAGT. The CDR3 sequence is 14 residues long. This sequence originates from a human donor in good health. The V and J genes are TRBV6-4 and TRBJ2-3; TRBD2 agrees at 9 bases. Specimen: CD4+ T cells from blood, cultured in vitro. The DNA of the CDR3 is TGTGCCAGCAGTGCAGCGGGAGGAAGGGATACGCAGTATTTT. Amino acid sequence: CASSAAGGRDTQYF.